Listed here are 16 T cell receptor beta chains from one sample, sequenced in a study of Ad26.COV2.S vaccination and SARS-CoV-2 variants. Repertoires were generated with immunoSEQ multiplex PCR, while TCRdb's copy carries only in-frame clones and drops some. The table records 400,000 to 500,000 clones, 89% of them present only once. As to treatment: 19 received Ad26.COV2.S at low or high dose, single or two shots; 5 received placebo; per-sample allocation not given. Sampling happened 63 days after the first vaccine or placebo injection. The input for sequencing was peripheral blood, taken in a trial of Ad26.COV2.S vaccine versus placebo. All receptors come from a person between 18 and 60 years old who received the Ad26.COV2.S COVID-19 vaccine or a placebo.

The V call is TRBV25-1, the J call TRBJ2-2; 8 bases map to TRBD1. Trimming took 8 bases from V and 1 from J; bases not matched to a gene: 6. This CDR3 contains 15 residues. Germline CDR1 and CDR2: MGHDK and SYGVNS. The CDR3 DNA follows: TGTGCCAGCCGGCCGGGACAGGAGAACACCGGGGAGCTGTTTTTT. Translation gives CASRPGQENTGELFF.

This clone was recorded once. The rearrangement joins TRBV7-2 to TRBJ2-7; 11 bases are a match to TRBD1. The J segment lost 6 bases and the V segment lost 5 bases, leaving 6 bases of the junction unmatched. This CDR3 is 14 amino acids long. The germline gives CDR1 SGHTA, CDR2 FQGNSA. DNA for the CDR3: TGTGCCAGCAGCCCGGGACAGGGGGATCGCGAGCAGTACTTC. Residues: CASSPGQGDREQYF.

J is TRBJ2-5 and V is TRBV28; D is ambiguous. V lost 9 bases to trimming and J lost 5 bases, with 16 bases between them. Looked up from germline, CDR1 is MDHEN and CDR2 is SYDVKM. The CDR3 spans 13 residues. The CDR3 DNA is TGTGCCAGTAGCCTTTCTTCCTTGGAGACCCAGTACTTC. Amino acid sequence: CASSLSSLETQYF.

The chain has TRBV11-3 and TRBJ1-2; D gene uncertain. CDR1 is SGHNT and CDR2 is YENEEA in the germline V gene. Trimming pared 5 bases from V and 7 bases from J, leaving 17 bases between. This CDR3 is 14 amino acids long. This CDR3 is CASSLDPGRGGYTF. CDR3 coding DNA: TGTGCCAGCAGCCTGGACCCGGGGAGAGGTGGCTACACCTTC.

J is TRBJ1-1 and V is TRBV29-1; D not certain. Trimming took off 6 bases at V and 0 bases at J, with 8 bases between the two ends. The germline CDR1 and CDR2 sequences are SQVTM and ANQGSEA. CDR3 length: 12 residues. The CDR3 spells CSVRDMNTEAFF. The CDR3 coding sequence is TGCAGCGTGAGGGATATGAACACTGAAGCTTTCTTT. Looking up the rest from reference TRBV29-1 and TRBJ1-1 gives the full variable domain: SAVISQKPSRDICQRGTSLTIQCQVDSQVTMMFWYRQQPGQSLTLIATANQGSEATYESGFVIDKFPISRPNLTFSTLTVSNMSPEDSSIYLCSVRDMNTEAFFGQGTRLTVV.

The V call is TRBV24-1, the J call TRBJ2-2; 8 bases agree with TRBD1. Trimming cost V 4 bases and J 2 bases; bases outside gene matches: 8. Germline assignment: CDR1 KGHDR and CDR2 SFDVKD. The CDR3 loop spans 17 amino acids. The CDR3 DNA sequence: TGTGCCACCAGTGAAGGCGGACAGGGCCTTAACACCGGGGAGCTGTTTTTT. It encodes CATSEGGQGLNTGELFF.

J is TRBJ1-4 and V is TRBV6-2 or TRBV6-3, with no clear D. The CDR3 totals 14 residues. V dropped 6 bases and J dropped 3 bases, with 11 bases sitting between them. CDR1 MNHEY and CDR2 SVGEGT come from the germline V gene. In DNA form, the CDR3 reads TGTGCCAGCAGATACGGACTTGCTAATGAAAAACTGTTTTTT. It specifies CASRYGLANEKLFF.

The rearrangement uses TRBV5-4 and TRBJ1-1, with D uncertain. V lost 4 bases to trimming and J lost 5 bases, with 18 bases between them. This CDR3 is 15 amino acids long. The germline V gene encodes CDR1 SGHNT and CDR2 YYREEE (reference sequence). The CDR3 DNA is TGTGCCAGCAGCCAACCTCCTACAGAGGATACTGAAGCTTTCTTT. It is translated as CASSQPPTEDTEAFF.

This clone has only one observation. The J gene is TRBJ2-5, the V gene TRBV14; D is unclear. CDR3 length: 13 amino acids. V was pared by 2 bases and J by 9 bases, with 13 bases between. The V gene's germline CDR1 is SGHDN and CDR2 FVKESK. The CDR3, as DNA: TGTGCCAGCAGCCAAATCTACGCGACGGCCCAGTACTTC. Translated, it gives CASSQIYATAQYF.

This chain connects TRBV3-1 (or the pseudogene TRBV3-2) to TRBJ2-2; TRBD2 matches 9 bases. The V segment lost 0 bases and the J segment 7 bases; nucleotides outside the gene matches: 12. Per germline, CDR1 LGHDT and CDR2 YNNKEL (reference sequence). The CDR3 covers 18 residues. Here the CDR3 DNA reads TGTGCCAGCAGCCAAGATTGGTGGGGCGGGAGGGCCGGCGGGGAGCTGTTTTTT. Protein sequence: CASSQDWWGGRAGGELFF.

The chain uses TRBV12-3 or TRBV12-4 and TRBJ1-3, with D perhaps TRBD1 (5 bases). The CDR3 consists of 10 residues. The CDR3 reads CVVGGHTIYF. DNA for the CDR3: TGTGTGGTTGGGGGACACACCATATATTTT.

The chain employs TRBV4-1 and TRBJ2-4; D call uncertain. Germline CDR1 MGHRA, CDR2 YSYEKL. V lost 1 base to trimming and J lost 0 bases, with 7 bases between them. CDR3 length: 15 amino acids. CDR3 nucleotide sequence: TGCGCCAGCAGCCAAGGACGGCTAGCCAAAAACATTCAGTACTTC. Translated: CASSQGRLAKNIQYF.

The chain has TRBV13 and TRBJ2-7; the D gene is possibly TRBD1 (5 bases). V dropped 5 bases and J dropped 3 bases, with 8 bases sitting between them. Germline CDR1 reads PRHDT; CDR2 reads FYEKMQ (reference sequence). CDR3 size: 12 residues. The CDR3 loop is CASSQGYYEQYF. The CDR3, as DNA: TGTGCCAGCAGCCAGGGATACTACGAGCAGTACTTC.

The V and J genes are TRBV18 and TRBJ1-1; D ambiguous. V lost 3 bases, J lost 3 bases, and 5 bases lay in between. Germline CDR1 reads KGHSH; CDR2 reads LQKENI. CDR3 length equals 12 residues. The CDR3 protein is CASSPVDTEAFF. Written as DNA, the CDR3 is TGTGCCAGCTCACCCGTGGACACTGAAGCTTTCTTT.

The chain has TRBV19 and TRBJ2-1; either TRBD1 or TRBD2 may fit D (7 bases each). V lost 5 bases and J lost 8, with 19 bases in between. The CDR3 length is 15 residues. Germline V gene sequence: CDR1 LNHDA, CDR2 SQIVND (reference sequence). The CDR3 nucleotides read TGTGCCAGTAGTCAGCAGGGGGGGTTCGGCCATGAGCAGTTCTTC. Its translation is CASSQQGGFGHEQFF.

The chain uses TRBV25-1 and TRBJ1-5; a weak D match, TRBD1 (5 bases). Germline V gene sequence: CDR1 MGHDK, CDR2 SYGVNS. The V gene lost 10 bases and the J gene lost 3 bases, with 16 bases spanning the gap. The CDR3 extends over 14 amino acids. CDR3 in amino acids: CATSPMTDNQPQHF. CDR3 bases: TGTGCCACCAGCCCTATGACAGACAATCAGCCCCAGCATTTT.